The sequence of this T cell receptor (beta chain) was determined in a study of blood T cell repertoires in COVID-19. Background on the study: The analysed material was cDNA or gDNA that came from T cells, B-cell-depleted T cells, or PBMCs.

The protocol was immunoSEQ multiplex PCR, while the TCRdb copy is restricted to in-frame clones and leaves out a portion. The sample lists about 170,000 clones, roughly four fifths occurring once. CDR3 length: 15 residues. Germline V lookup: CDR1 MNHEY, CDR2 SVGAGI. The V segment lost 4 bases and the J segment 7 bases; nucleotides outside the gene matches: 12. This chain connects TRBV6-5 to TRBJ1-2; 7 bases are shared with TRBD1. This sequence originates from a woman older than 75 with COVID-19, enrolled during active disease. Sequencing input: peripheral blood. CDR3 residues: CASSSPRTGLFGYTF. The CDR3 DNA reads TGTGCCAGCAGTTCCCCCCGGACAGGCCTTTTTGGCTACACCTTC.